Given below is one TCR beta chain in context. Method: immunoSEQ multiplex PCR; TCRdb's copy keeps in-frame clones and lacks some. The sample consists of some 300,000 clones, approximately 86% of them appearing once. The data stem from a study of blood T cell repertoires in COVID-19. Across the whole study: The cDNA or gDNA used as material had been derived from T cells, B-cell-depleted T cells, or PBMCs.

Germline V gene sequence: CDR1 LNHDA, CDR2 SQIVND (reference sequence). The CDR3 consists of 14 residues. V was cut by 5 bases and J by 4 bases, with 14 bases left in between. This TCR was recovered from a man aged 18 to 35 with active or convalescent COVID-19. What was sequenced was peripheral blood. The rearrangement joins TRBV19 to TRBJ1-2, with D possibly being TRBD1 (6 bases). The CDR3 coding sequence is TGTGCCAGTAGTCCACAGGGCGGTGGCTATGGCTACACCTTC. Translated: CASSPQGGGYGYTF.